The next 27 T cell receptor beta chains were all read from a single sample in a study of T-cell memory formation after mild COVID-19. TCRdb re-derived calls from the 5' RACE reads in MiXCR, one entry per CDR3 protein. The table lists 470,000 or so distinct CDR3 sequences, 15% to 20% of them singletons. Sequencing was performed on PBMCs or a T cell subset sorted from them (not recorded which). The origin of the receptors is an adult woman who had mild COVID-19 (a few samples of this study predate the infection). Cell type and time point are not known.

This chain links TRBV6-6 with TRBJ2-1; 12 bases are shared with TRBD2. CDR1 MNHNY and CDR2 SVGAGI come from the germline V gene (reference sequence). This CDR3 comprises 15 residues. The trim removed 4 bases at V and 8 bases at J, leaving 6 bases unmatched. CDR3 coding DNA: TGTGCCAGCAGTTCAGGACTAGCGGGAATAGATGAGCAGTTCTTC. Its translation is CASSSGLAGIDEQFF.

This clonotype was seen a few times. The chain employs TRBV14 and TRBJ2-2, with D possibly being TRBD2 (5 bases). CDR3 length: 14 amino acids. V dropped 1 base and J dropped 6 bases, with 9 bases sitting between them. The germline V gene encodes CDR1 SGHDN and CDR2 FVKESK. In DNA form, the CDR3 reads TGTGCCAGCAGCCAAGCGGCGGGCGCCGGGGAGCTGTTTTTT. Residues: CASSQAAGAGELFF.

The CDR3 DNA sequence: TGTGCCTCTGGCAAAGGGGACTATGGCTACACCTTC. Translating gives CASGKGDYGYTF. This chain uses TRBV10-3 with TRBJ1-2, with D possibly TRBD1 on 5 matching bases. Germline V gives CDR1 ENHRY, CDR2 SYGVKD. Trimming took 11 bases from V and 3 from J, leaving 13 bases between them. The CDR3 loop spans 12 amino acids.

This clonotype was seen only a few times. The chain joins TRBV5-1 to TRBJ2-2; the D call may be TRBD1 or TRBD2 (5 bases each). Germline values: CDR1 SGHRS, CDR2 YFSETQ. This CDR3 is 16 amino acids long. Trimming removed 4 bases from V and 2 bases from J, with 15 bases in between. The CDR3 nucleotides are TGCGCCAGCAGCGTGCCCGGGACGGGAAACACCGGGGAGCTGTTTTTT. It codes for CASSVPGTGNTGELFF. Supplemented by reference TRBV5-1 and TRBJ2-2, the full variable domain reads KAGVTQTPRYLIKTRGQQVTLSCSPISGHRSVSWYQQTPGQGLQFLFEYFSETQRNKGNFPGRFSGRQFSNSRSEMNVSTLELGDSALYLCASSVPGTGNTGELFFGEGSRLTVL.

The chain combines TRBV20-1 with TRBJ2-1; D is tentatively TRBD1 or TRBD2 (5 bases each). CDR1 and CDR2 from the germline V gene are DFQATT and SNEGSKA (reference sequence). CDR3 length: 17 residues. With 2 bases removed from V and 8 bases from J, the gap between germline ends came to 25 bases. This CDR3 is CSARTYPGRTPGDEQFF. The CDR3 DNA reads TGCAGTGCTAGAACATATCCGGGGCGGACTCCTGGTGATGAGCAGTTCTTC.

This clonotype was recorded a few times. The chain carries TRBV20-1 and TRBJ2-5; TRBD2 matches at 11 bases. The V gene end was trimmed by 5 bases and the J gene end by 2 bases; junction bases not matched to a gene: 4. Germline V gene sequence: CDR1 DFQATT, CDR2 SNEGSKA (reference sequence). This CDR3 region has 14 residues. CDR3 nucleotides: TGCAGTGCTCCTAGCGGGGGGAATCAAGAGACCCAGTACTTC. Protein sequence: CSAPSGGNQETQYF.

The chain links TRBV3-1 to TRBJ2-7, with unresolved D. Germline loops: CDR1 LGHDT, CDR2 YNNKEL (reference sequence). V dropped 3 bases and J dropped 0 bases, with 9 bases sitting between them. The CDR3 is made up of 14 amino acids. In DNA, the CDR3 is TGTGCCAGCAGCCACGCAGGCAACTCCTACGAGCAGTACTTC. Amino acids: CASSHAGNSYEQYF.

This clonotype has only a few counts. This chain joins TRBV7-3 and TRBJ2-7, with D possibly matching TRBD2 (6 bases). The CDR3 length is 16 residues. Germline CDR1 SGHTA, CDR2 FQGTGA. The germline V and J ends were trimmed by 5 bases and 1 base, with 18 bases remaining between them. The CDR3 here is CASSPQPGVVSYEQYF. The CDR3 nucleotides are TGTGCCAGCAGCCCCCAACCGGGGGTGGTGTCCTACGAGCAGTACTTC. Based on the CDR3 plus reference TRBV7-3 and TRBJ2-7, the full variable domain is GAGVSQTPSNKVTEKGKYVELRCDPISGHTALYWYRQSLGQGPEFLIYFQGTGAADDSGLPNDRFFAVRPEGSVSTLKIQRTERGDSAVYLCASSPQPGVVSYEQYFGPGTRLTVT.

This clonotype was detected only once. The chain carries TRBV14 and TRBJ1-1; D call uncertain. V lost 1 base, J lost 9 bases, and 12 bases lay in between. The V gene's germline CDR1 is SGHDN and CDR2 FVKESK. This CDR3 has 13 amino acids. CDR3 sequence reads: CASSQARRAKAFF. CDR3 in DNA: TGTGCCAGCAGCCAAGCTCGACGCGCTAAAGCTTTCTTT. The whole variable domain, filled in from reference TRBV14 and TRBJ1-1, reads EAGVTQFPSHSVIEKGQTVTLRCDPISGHDNLYWYRRVMGKEIKFLLHFVKESKQDESGMPNNRFLAERTGGTYSTLKVQPAELEDSGVYFCASSQARRAKAFFGQGTRLTVV.

This clonotype was detected only a few times. V is TRBV6-5 and J is TRBJ2-5; maybe TRBD1 (5 bases). Germline V gene lookup returns CDR1 MNHEY and CDR2 SVGAGI. The CDR3 length is 14 residues. V was clipped by 0 bases and J by 5 bases, with 10 bases between them. This CDR3 is CASSYSGPAETQYF. CDR3 sequence (DNA): TGTGCCAGCAGTTACTCGGGGCCAGCGGAGACCCAGTACTTC.

The table lists this clonotype with a few counts. CDR3 coding DNA: TGTGCCAGCAGCTTAGTTCTCATGTATGGCTACACCTTC. Encoded protein: CASSLVLMYGYTF. The chain uses TRBV7-9 and TRBJ1-2; D is unclear. V was clipped by 1 base and J by 5 bases, with 8 bases between them. From germline, CDR1 is SEHNR and CDR2 FQNEAQ (reference sequence). The CDR3 consists of 13 residues.

This rearrangement joins TRBV25-1 to TRBJ2-1; D ambiguous. CDR3 length: 13 residues. Germline CDR1 MGHDK, CDR2 SYGVNS. Trimming stripped 1 base from V and 4 bases from J, with 5 bases between. This CDR3 is CASSESRYNEQFF. CDR3 in DNA: TGTGCCAGCAGTGAATCCCGATACAATGAGCAGTTCTTC.

This clonotype was seen only a few times. The chain recombines TRBV4-1 with TRBJ1-2, with D perhaps matching TRBD1 (5 bases). CDR1 is MGHRA, CDR2 YSYEKL, per germline. The CDR3 is made up of 14 amino acids. Between the trimmed V and J ends, which lost 0 bases and 8 bases, there was a span of 13 bases. CDR3 sequence reads: CASSQDPGLRGYTF. Here the CDR3 DNA reads TGCGCCAGCAGCCAAGATCCGGGGCTACGAGGCTACACCTTC.

This chain uses TRBV12-3 or TRBV12-4 with TRBJ2-1; D gene unclear. The CDR3 totals 12 residues. V was cut by 6 bases and J by 10 bases, with 13 bases left in between. CDR3 residues: CASSFSISEQFF. The CDR3 DNA reads as TGTGCCAGCAGCTTTAGTATTTCCGAGCAGTTCTTC.

The table lists this clonotype with a few counts. The V and J genes are TRBV6-5 and TRBJ2-5; TRBD2 matches at 12 bases. Germline-derived CDR1 and CDR2 are MNHEY and SVGAGI. The CDR3 is 16 residues long. Unmatched junction bases numbered 5, after V lost 5 bases and J lost 1 base. The CDR3 bases are TGTGCCAGCAGTACGGGACTAGCGGGTCCCCAAGAGACCCAGTACTTC. Protein product: CASSTGLAGPQETQYF.

This clonotype occurred a few times. The chain couples TRBV15 to TRBJ1-2, with D tentatively TRBD1 (5 bases). The CDR3 extends over 18 amino acids. V was cut by 0 bases and J by 4 bases, with 21 bases left in between. CDR1 and CDR2 (germline): LNHNV, YYDKDF (reference sequence). The CDR3 sequence: CATSRDDTNRGAIYGYTF. The CDR3 DNA reads TGTGCCACCAGCAGAGATGATACAAACAGAGGGGCCATCTATGGCTACACCTTC.

The chain employs TRBV5-1 and TRBJ1-1; D is uncertain. Between the trimmed V and J ends, which lost 3 bases and 1 base, there was a span of 10 bases. Germline values: CDR1 SGHRS, CDR2 YFSETQ. This CDR3 region has 14 residues. Written as DNA, the CDR3 is TGCGCCAGCAGCTCGCTAAGCGGGAACACTGAAGCTTTCTTT. Translated, it gives CASSSLSGNTEAFF.

This clonotype was detected only a few times. The chain couples TRBV4-2 to TRBJ2-2; no clear D gene. The V end was cut by 2 bases, the J end by 8 bases, with 12 bases between. The germline CDR1 and CDR2 sequences are LGHNA and YNFKEQ. The CDR3 totals 14 residues. The CDR3, as DNA: TGTGCCAGCAGCCAACGGACCCCGGCTGGGGAGCTGTTTTTT. Translated, it gives CASSQRTPAGELFF.

This clonotype was counted many times. The chain has TRBV28 and TRBJ1-1; D unclear. V was trimmed by 4 bases and J by 1 base, leaving 13 bases between them. The CDR3 sequence is 15 residues long. Germline V gene lookup returns CDR1 MDHEN and CDR2 SYDVKM. The DNA of the CDR3 is TGTGCCAGCAGTTCTATCCGGGCCCAGAACACTGAAGCTTTCTTT. Its translation is CASSSIRAQNTEAFF.

A few counts support this clonotype. The V call is TRBV24-1, the J call TRBJ2-1; TRBD2 aligns across 9 bases. The CDR3 sequence is 16 residues long. Trimming took 3 bases from V and 9 from J; bases not matched to a gene: 11. Germline-derived CDR1 and CDR2 are KGHDR and SFDVKD. The CDR3 DNA follows: TGTGCCACCAGTGATGGCACTATAGCGGGAGTAAGTGAGCAGTTCTTC. This encodes CATSDGTIAGVSEQFF.

This rearrangement joins TRBV7-2 to TRBJ2-1, with 7 bases aligning to TRBD2. V gave up 4 bases and J gave up 3 bases; unmatched junction bases: 3. Germline V gene sequence: CDR1 SGHTA, CDR2 FQGNSA. The CDR3 contains 14 residues. The DNA for the CDR3 is TGTGCCAGCAGCTCGGGACTACTCTACAATGAGCAGTTCTTC. Its translation is CASSSGLLYNEQFF.

The chain couples TRBV7-9 to TRBJ2-5; D not certain. V gave up 0 bases and J gave up 4 bases, with 9 bases separating them. Germline-derived CDR1 and CDR2 are SEHNR and FQNEAQ (reference sequence). CDR3 length equals 14 residues. Written as DNA, the CDR3 is TGTGCCAGCAGCTTAGCGCAAGGCGGAGAGACCCAGTACTTC. Amino acids: CASSLAQGGETQYF.

The V call is TRBV6-2 or TRBV6-3, the J call TRBJ2-3; D remains unclear. The CDR3 loop spans 13 amino acids. Germline loops: CDR1 MNHEY, CDR2 SVGEGT. V was pared by 5 bases and J by 14 bases, with 20 bases between. CDR3 nucleotides: TGTGCCAGCAGTCCCGGCGATATAGAAGGCCGGTATTTT. This translates into CASSPGDIEGRYF.

The rearrangement uses TRBV27 and TRBJ2-3, with 8 bases that match TRBD2. The CDR3 runs 14 residues. V dropped 6 bases and J dropped 7; count of bases not matched to a gene: 9. Germline V gene data show CDR1 as MNHEY and CDR2 as SMNVEV (reference sequence). DNA for the CDR3: TGTGCCAGCAGGGCGGCGACTAGCGCAAATACGCAGTATTTT. Protein: CASRAATSANTQYF.

This clonotype was seen a few times. This chain connects TRBV24-1 to TRBJ2-1; weak D call: TRBD2 (6 bases). The CDR3 spans 14 residues. Germline values: CDR1 KGHDR, CDR2 SFDVKD. Trimming cost V 5 bases and J 7 bases, with 14 bases left between them. CDR3 DNA: TGTGCCACCAGTGCGACTAGTGGGTTGAATGAGCAGTTCTTC. Amino acids: CATSATSGLNEQFF.

The table lists this clonotype with many counts. The chain has TRBV7-9 and TRBJ1-1, with D uncertain. The CDR3 spans 12 residues. Per germline, CDR1 SEHNR and CDR2 FQNEAQ (reference sequence). The V gene lost 1 base and the J gene lost 5 bases, with 5 bases spanning the gap. For the CDR3, the DNA is TGTGCCAGCAGCTTAGGTTCAACTGAAGCTTTCTTT. Residues: CASSLGSTEAFF.

This clonotype was counted ten times or more. An end of the junction differs from the germline gene, which may be a read error. V and J are TRBV12-3 or TRBV12-4 and TRBJ2-1; D ambiguous. This CDR3 is built from 12 residues. As DNA, the CDR3 is TGTGCCAGCAGTTTAGACTCGAGGCTGAGAGTATTC. This codes for CASSLDSRLRVF.